This T cell receptor beta chain derives from a study of cytomegalovirus exposure and HLA in healthy donors. The study, taken as a whole, reports: Confirmation was obtained in vitro that a few CMV-associated chains are specific for CMV antigens. Usually a TCR sequence was rare, but some public TCRs were found in many donors. The TCR clusters that emerged in the first cohort tended, a later analysis found, to co-occur in the 95 to 150 validation repertoires.

Concerning this clone: What it recognizes is unknown.

The germline V gene encodes CDR1 MDHEN and CDR2 SYDVKM. The CDR3 has 14 residues. V lost 6 bases and J lost 5, with 15 bases in between. Clones were read by immunoSEQ multiplex PCR, and TCRdb kept only the in-frame ones, dropping some. The sample holds over 100,000 clones, roughly nine tenths seen once. This receptor was obtained from a man aged 30 to 39 in good health and CMV-seronegative. This chain links TRBV28 with TRBJ2-3, with D perhaps matching TRBD1 (5 bases). Sequenced sample: PBMCs. CDR3 bases: TGTGCCAGCAGCCGACAGAGAAATCAAGATACGCAGTATTTT. Protein product: CASSRQRNQDTQYF.